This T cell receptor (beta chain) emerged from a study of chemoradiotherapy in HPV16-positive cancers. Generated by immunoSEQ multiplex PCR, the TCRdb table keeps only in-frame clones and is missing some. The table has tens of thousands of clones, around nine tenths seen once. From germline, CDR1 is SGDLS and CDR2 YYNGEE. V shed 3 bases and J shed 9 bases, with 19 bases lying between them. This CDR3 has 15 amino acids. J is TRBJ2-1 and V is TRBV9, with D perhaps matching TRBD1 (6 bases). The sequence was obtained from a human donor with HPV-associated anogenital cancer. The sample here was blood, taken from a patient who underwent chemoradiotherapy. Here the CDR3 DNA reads TGTGCCAGCAGCGCAGACAGGCGCCCCAAGGGTGAGCAGTTCTTC. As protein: CASSADRRPKGEQFF.